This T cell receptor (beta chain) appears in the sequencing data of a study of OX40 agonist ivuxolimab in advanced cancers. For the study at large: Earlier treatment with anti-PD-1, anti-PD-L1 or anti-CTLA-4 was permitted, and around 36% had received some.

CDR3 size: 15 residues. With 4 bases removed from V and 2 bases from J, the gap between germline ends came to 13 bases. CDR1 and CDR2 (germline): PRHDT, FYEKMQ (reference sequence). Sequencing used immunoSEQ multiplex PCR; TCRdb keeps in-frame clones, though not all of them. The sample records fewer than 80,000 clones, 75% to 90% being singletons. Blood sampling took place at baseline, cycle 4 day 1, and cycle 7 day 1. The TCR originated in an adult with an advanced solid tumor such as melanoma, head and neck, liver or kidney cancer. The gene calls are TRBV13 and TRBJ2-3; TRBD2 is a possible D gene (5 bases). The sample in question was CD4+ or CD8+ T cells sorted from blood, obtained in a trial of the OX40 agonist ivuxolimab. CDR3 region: CASSSPSGPTDTQYF. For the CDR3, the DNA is TGTGCCAGCAGCTCCCCCAGCGGACCCACAGATACGCAGTATTTT.